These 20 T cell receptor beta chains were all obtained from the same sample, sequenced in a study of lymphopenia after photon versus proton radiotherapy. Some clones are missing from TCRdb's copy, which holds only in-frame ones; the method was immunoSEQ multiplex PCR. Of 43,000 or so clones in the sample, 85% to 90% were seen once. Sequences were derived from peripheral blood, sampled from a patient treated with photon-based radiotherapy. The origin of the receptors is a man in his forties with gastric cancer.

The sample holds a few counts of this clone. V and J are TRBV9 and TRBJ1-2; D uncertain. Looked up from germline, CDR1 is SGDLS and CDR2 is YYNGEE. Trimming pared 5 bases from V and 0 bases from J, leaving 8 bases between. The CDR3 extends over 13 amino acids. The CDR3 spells CASSTGTNYGYTF. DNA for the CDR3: TGTGCCAGCAGTACTGGGACTAACTATGGCTACACCTTC.

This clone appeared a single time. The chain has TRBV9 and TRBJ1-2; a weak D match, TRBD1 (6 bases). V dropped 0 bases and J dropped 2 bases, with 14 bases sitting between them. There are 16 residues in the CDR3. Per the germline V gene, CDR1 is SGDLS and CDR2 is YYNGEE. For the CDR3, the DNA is TGTGCCAGCAGCGTAGGGGGGCCGCTATTCAACTATGGCTACACCTTC. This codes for CASSVGGPLFNYGYTF. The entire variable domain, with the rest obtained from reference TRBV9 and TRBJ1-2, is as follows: DSGVTQTPKHLITATGQRVTLRCSPRSGDLSVYWYQQSLDQGLQFLIQYYNGEERAKGNILERFSAQQFPDLHSELNLSSLELGDSALYFCASSVGGPLFNYGYTFGSGTRLTVV.

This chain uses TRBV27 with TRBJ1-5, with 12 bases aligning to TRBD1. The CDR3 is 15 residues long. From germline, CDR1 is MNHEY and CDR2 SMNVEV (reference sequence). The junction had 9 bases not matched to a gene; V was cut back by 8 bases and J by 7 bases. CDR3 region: CASRLGQGAGQPQHF. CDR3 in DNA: TGTGCCAGCCGATTGGGACAGGGGGCAGGGCAGCCCCAGCATTTT.

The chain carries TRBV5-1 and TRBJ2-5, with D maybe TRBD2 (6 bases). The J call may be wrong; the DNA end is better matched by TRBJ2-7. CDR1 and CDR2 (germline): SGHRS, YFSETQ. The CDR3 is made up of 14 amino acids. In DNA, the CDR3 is TGCGCCAGCAGCCCCGGGGGAGCCTCCTACGAGCAGTACTTC. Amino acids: CASSPGGASYEQYF.

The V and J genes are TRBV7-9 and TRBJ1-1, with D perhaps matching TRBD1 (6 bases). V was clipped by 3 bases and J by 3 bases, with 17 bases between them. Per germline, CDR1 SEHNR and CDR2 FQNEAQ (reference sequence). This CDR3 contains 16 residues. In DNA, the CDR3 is TGTGCCAGCAGCTTCGGACAGAGCATGGGATACACTGAAGCTTTCTTT. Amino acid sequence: CASSFGQSMGYTEAFF.

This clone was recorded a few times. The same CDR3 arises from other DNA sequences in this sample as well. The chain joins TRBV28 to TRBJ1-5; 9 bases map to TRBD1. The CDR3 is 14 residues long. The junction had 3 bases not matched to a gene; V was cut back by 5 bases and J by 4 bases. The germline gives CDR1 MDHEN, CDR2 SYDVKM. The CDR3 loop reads CASSLGQGNQPQHF. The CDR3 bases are TGTGCCAGCAGTCTCGGACAGGGGAATCAGCCCCAGCATTTT.

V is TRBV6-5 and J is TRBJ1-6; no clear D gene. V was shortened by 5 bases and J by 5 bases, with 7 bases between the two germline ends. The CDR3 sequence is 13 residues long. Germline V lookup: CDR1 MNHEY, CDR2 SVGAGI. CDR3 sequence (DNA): TGTGCCAGCAGTCGGAAGAATAATTCACCCCTCCACTTT. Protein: CASSRKNNSPLHF.

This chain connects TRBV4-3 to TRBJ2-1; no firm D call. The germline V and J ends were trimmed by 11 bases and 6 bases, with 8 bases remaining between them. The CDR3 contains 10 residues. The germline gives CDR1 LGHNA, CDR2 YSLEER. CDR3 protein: CAWSANEQFF. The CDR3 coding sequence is TGCGCCTGGTCCGCCAATGAGCAGTTCTTC.

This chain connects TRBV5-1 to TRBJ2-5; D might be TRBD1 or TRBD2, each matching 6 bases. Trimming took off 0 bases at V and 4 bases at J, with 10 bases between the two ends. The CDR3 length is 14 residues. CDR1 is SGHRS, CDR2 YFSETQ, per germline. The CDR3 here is CASSLVGGSETQYF. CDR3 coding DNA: TGCGCCAGCAGCTTGGTAGGGGGGTCAGAGACCCAGTACTTC.

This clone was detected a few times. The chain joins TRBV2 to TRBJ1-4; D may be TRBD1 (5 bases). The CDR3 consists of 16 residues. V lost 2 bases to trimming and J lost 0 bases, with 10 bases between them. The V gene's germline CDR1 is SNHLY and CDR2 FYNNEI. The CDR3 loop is CASSEPRAATNEKLFF. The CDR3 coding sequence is TGTGCCAGCAGTGAACCCAGGGCCGCAACTAATGAAAAACTGTTTTTT.

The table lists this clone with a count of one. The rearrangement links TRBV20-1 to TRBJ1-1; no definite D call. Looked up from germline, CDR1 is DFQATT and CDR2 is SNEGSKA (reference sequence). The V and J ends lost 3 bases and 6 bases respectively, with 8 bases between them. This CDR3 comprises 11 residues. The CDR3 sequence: CSASGGPEAFF. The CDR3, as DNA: TGCAGTGCTAGCGGCGGGCCTGAAGCTTTCTTT.

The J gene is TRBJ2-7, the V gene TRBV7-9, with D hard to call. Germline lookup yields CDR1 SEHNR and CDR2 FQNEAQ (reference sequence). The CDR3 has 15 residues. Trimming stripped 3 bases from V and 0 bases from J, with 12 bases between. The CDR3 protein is CASSFQEPPSYEQYF. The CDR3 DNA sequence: TGTGCCAGCAGCTTCCAGGAACCCCCCTCCTACGAGCAGTACTTC.

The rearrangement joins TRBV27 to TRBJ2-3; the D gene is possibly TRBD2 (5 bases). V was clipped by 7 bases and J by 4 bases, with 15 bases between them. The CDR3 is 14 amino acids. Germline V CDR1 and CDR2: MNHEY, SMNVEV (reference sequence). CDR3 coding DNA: TGTGCCAGCAACAAAGCGACCGGGGCAGATACGCAGTATTTT. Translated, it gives CASNKATGADTQYF.

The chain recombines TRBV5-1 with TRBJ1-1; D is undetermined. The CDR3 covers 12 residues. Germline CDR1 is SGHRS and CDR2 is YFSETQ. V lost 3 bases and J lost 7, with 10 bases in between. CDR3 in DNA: TGCGCCAGCAGCTCCCAAAGTTTTGAAGCTTTCTTT. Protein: CASSSQSFEAFF.

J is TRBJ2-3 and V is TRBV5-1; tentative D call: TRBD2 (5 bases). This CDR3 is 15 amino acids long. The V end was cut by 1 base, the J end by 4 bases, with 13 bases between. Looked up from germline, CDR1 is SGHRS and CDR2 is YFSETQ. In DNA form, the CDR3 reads TGCGCCAGCAGCTTGAGAGGGCTAGGGTCAGATACGCAGTATTTT. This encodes CASSLRGLGSDTQYF.

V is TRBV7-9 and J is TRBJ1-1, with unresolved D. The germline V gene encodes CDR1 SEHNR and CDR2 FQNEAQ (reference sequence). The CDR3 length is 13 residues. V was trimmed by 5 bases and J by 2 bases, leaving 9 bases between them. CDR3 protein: CASSREGNTEAFF. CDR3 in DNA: TGTGCCAGCAGCCGCGAAGGAAACACTGAAGCTTTCTTT.

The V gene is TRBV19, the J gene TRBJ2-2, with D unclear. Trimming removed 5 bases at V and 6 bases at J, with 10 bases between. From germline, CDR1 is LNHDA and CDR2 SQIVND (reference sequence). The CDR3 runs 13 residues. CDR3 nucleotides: TGTGCCAGTAGTGAGTCCAGAGCCGGGGAGCTGTTTTTT. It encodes CASSESRAGELFF.

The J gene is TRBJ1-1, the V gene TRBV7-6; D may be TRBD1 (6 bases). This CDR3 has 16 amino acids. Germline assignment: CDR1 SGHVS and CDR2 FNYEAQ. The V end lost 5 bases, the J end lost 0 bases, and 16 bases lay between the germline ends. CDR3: CASSLRDTFMNTEAFF. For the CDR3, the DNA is TGTGCCAGCAGCCTTCGGGACACCTTTATGAACACTGAAGCTTTCTTT. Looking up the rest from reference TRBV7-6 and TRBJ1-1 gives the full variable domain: GAGVSQSPRYKVTKRGQDVALRCDPISGHVSLYWYRQALGQGPEFLTYFNYEAQQDKSGLPNDRFSAERPEGSISTLTIQRTEQRDSAMYRCASSLRDTFMNTEAFFGQGTRLTVV.

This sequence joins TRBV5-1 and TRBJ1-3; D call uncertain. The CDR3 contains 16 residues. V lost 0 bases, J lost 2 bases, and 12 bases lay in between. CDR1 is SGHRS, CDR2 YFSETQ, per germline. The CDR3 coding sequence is TGCGCCAGCAGCTTGGGCCCACCGGGGACTGGAAACACCATATATTTT. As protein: CASSLGPPGTGNTIYF.

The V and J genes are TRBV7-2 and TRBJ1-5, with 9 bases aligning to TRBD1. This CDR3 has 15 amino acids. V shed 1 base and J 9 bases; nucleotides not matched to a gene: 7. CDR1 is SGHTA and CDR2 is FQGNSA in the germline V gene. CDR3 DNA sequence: TGTGCCAGCAGCTTAGGGGGACAGGGAGGTAGGCCCCAGCATTTT. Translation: CASSLGGQGGRPQHF.